The following is a T cell receptor beta chain sequence with its context. The antigen is undetermined. V gave up 10 bases and J gave up 0 bases, with 19 bases separating them. The CDR3 sequence is 15 residues long. Germline V gene sequence: CDR1 SNHLY, CDR2 FYNNEI. This sample was included in a study of cytomegalovirus exposure and HLA in healthy donors. Study-wide context: Of the donors genotyped, several hundred in all, about 82% fell in the Caucasian-associated ancestry cluster.

Broader study findings: There was a cluster of highly shared sequence variants that was likely a sequencing artifact. Later analysis showed most CMV-associated TCR beta chains appearing HLA-restricted.

Use of 60 Vbeta and 13 Jbeta primers characterized the PCR. Assay used: immunoSEQ multiplex PCR; TCRdb lists only in-frame clones, some missing. The sample records approximately 81,000 clones, over 65% being singletons. The sequenced sample was PBMCs. This sequence originates from a man aged 40-49 years in good health and CMV-seropositive. The rearrangement links TRBV2 to TRBJ2-7; maybe TRBD1 (6 bases). The chain's CDR3 is CATDEGGRSSYEQYF. The CDR3 nucleotides read TGTGCCACAGATGAAGGGGGAAGGAGCTCCTACGAGCAGTACTTC.